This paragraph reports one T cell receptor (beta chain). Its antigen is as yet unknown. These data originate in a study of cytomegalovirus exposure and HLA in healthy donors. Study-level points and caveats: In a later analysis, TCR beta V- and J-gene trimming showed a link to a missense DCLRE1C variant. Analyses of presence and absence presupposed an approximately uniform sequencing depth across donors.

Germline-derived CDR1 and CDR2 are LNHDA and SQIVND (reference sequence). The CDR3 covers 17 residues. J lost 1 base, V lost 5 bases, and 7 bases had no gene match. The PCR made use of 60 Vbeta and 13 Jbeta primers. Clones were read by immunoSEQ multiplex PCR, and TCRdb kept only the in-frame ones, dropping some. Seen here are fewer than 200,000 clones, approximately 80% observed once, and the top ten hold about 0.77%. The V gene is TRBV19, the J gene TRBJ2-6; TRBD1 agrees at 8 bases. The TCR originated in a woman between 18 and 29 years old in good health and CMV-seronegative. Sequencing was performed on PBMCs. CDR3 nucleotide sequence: TGTGCCAGTAGTTCCGGACAGGGTTGGTCTGGGGCCAACGTCCTGACTTTC. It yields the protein CASSSGQGWSGANVLTF.